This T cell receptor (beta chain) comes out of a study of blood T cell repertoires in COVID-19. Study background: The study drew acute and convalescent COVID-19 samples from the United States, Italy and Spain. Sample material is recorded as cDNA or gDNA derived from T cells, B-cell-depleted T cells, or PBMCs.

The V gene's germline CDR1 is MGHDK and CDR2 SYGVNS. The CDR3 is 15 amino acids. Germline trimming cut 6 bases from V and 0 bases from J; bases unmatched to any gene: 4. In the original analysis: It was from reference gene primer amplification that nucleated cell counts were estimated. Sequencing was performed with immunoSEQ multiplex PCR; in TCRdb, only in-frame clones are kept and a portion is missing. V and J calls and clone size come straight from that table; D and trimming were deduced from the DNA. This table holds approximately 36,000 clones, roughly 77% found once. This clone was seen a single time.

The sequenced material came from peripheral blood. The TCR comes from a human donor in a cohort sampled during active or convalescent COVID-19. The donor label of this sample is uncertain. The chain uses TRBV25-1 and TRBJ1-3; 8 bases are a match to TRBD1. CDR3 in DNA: TGTGCCAGCAGAACAGGGGGAAACTCTGGAAACACCATATATTTT. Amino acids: CASRTGGNSGNTIYF.